The count of the clone carrying this T cell receptor (beta chain) is one. These data belong to a study of blood T cell repertoires in COVID-19. Only in-frame clones appear in the TCRdb table, and some are missing; sequencing was by immunoSEQ multiplex PCR. In the table there are about 140,000 clones, around four fifths of which are singletons. Assignments of participants to cohorts depended upon their own reported clinical history. Input material: PBMCs or T cells enriched from blood (not recorded which). The TCR originated in a woman between 50 and 59 years old with acute COVID-19.

In DNA, the CDR3 is TGTGCCAGCAGTGATATGGGCCACGGCTACACCTTC. Residues: CASSDMGHGYTF. This chain links TRBV6-1 with TRBJ1-2, with no clear D. Per germline, CDR1 MNHNS and CDR2 SASEGT. Trimming pared 3 bases from V and 8 bases from J, leaving 10 bases between. CDR3 size: 12 residues.